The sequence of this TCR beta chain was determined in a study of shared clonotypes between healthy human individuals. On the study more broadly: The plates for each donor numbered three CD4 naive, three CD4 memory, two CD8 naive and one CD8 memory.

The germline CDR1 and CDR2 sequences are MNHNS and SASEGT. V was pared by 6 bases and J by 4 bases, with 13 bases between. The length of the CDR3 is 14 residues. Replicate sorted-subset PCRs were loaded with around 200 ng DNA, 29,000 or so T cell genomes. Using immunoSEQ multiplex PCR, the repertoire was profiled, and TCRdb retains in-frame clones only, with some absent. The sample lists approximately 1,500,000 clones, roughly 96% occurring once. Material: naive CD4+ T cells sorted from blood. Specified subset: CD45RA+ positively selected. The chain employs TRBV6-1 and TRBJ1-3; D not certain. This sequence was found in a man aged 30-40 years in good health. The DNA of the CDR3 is TGTGCCAGCAGCGAATTTACCCGGGGAAACACCATATATTTT. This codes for CASSEFTRGNTIYF.